Listed below are T cell receptor beta chains from one sample, sequenced in a study of blood T cell repertoires in COVID-19. Libraries were prepared by immunoSEQ multiplex PCR; TCRdb keeps only in-frame clonotypes and omits some of them. Of around 41,000 clones detected, roughly 87% appear once; the ten largest clones hold around 9.6%. Sequencing was done on a sample of peripheral blood. These receptors originate from a woman aged 80 or over with active COVID-19. Each CDR3 is given with its conserved first and last residue. D genes are given only for firm matches. The size entry is marked missing in some rows and otherwise reads once, few, many or a size class.

J gene,D gene,V gene,clone size,CDR3 DNA,CDR3 protein
TRBJ2-5,.,TRBV7-3,.,TGTGCCAGCAGCCTCGGACAGTCGACAATCTTTGGGCAAGAGACCCAGTACTTC,CASSLGQSTIFGQETQYF
TRBJ2-5,.,TRBV20-1,.,TGCAGTCCGATGATCAGTGCCACCCAGTACTTC,CSPMISATQYF
TRBJ1-5,.,TRBV30,.,TGTGCCTGGAGTGACAGGGCTCCTAGGAGCAATCAGCCCCAGCATTTT,CAWSDRAPRSNQPQHF
TRBJ2-3,TRBD2,TRBV4-3,.,TGCGCCAGCAGCCCCGGTAAATCTAGCGGGGGTGCAGATACGCAGTATTTT,CASSPGKSSGGADTQYF
TRBJ1-2,TRBD1,TRBV7-9,once,TGTGCCAGCAGCTTAGAGGGGGCACGTGGGCCTTTAAACTATGGCTACACCTTC,CASSLEGARGPLNYGYTF
TRBJ2-6,.,TRBV5-8,.,TGTGCCAGCAGCCGCACCGGGACTGCGGGGGCCAACGTCCTGACTTTC,CASSRTGTAGANVLTF
TRBJ2-5,TRBD1,TRBV4-1,.,TGCGCCAGCAGCCATCCGGGACAGGGAGGAAAGACCCAGTACTTC,CASSHPGQGGKTQYF
TRBJ1-5,TRBD1,TRBV4-3,.,TGCGCCAGCAGCGGGGGACAGCCCAATCAGCCCCAGCATTTT,CASSGGQPNQPQHF
TRBJ1-2,TRBD1,TRBV9,.,TGTGCCAGCAGCGTGCCGGGACAGGGGGCTCCAGGCTACACCTTC,CASSVPGQGAPGYTF
TRBJ1-2,.,TRBV19,.,TGTGCCAGTAGTTCAGGATCGGAAGGCAGCTACACCTTC,CASSSGSEGSYTF
TRBJ2-5,TRBD2,TRBV24-1,.,TGTGCCACCAGTGACCTAACTAGCGGGGAGAGAGAGACCCAGTACTTC,CATSDLTSGERETQYF
TRBJ1-6,.,TRBV3-1/TRBV3-2,.,TGTGCCAGCAGCGCCTCGGGGGGACGGGGTTCACCCCTCCACTTT,CASSASGGRGSPLHF
TRBJ2-5,TRBD2,TRBV7-7,.,TGTGCTAGCAGCCTGCAGACTAGCGTGGGGACCCAGTACTTC,CASSLQTSVGTQYF
TRBJ2-5,.,TRBV6-5,once,TGTGCCAGCAGTTACGATCATGTCAGAAAAGAGACCCAGTACTTC,CASSYDHVRKETQYF
TRBJ2-5,.,TRBV13,.,TGTGCCAGCAGCCCACAGAATAGGGGGTGGGAGACCCAGTACTTC,CASSPQNRGWETQYF
TRBJ2-7,.,TRBV2,.,TGTGCCAGCAGTGAGACAGTCCCCACCTACGAGCAGTACTTC,CASSETVPTYEQYF
TRBJ1-2,.,TRBV3-1/TRBV3-2,.,TGTGCCAGCAGCCAAGCAGGGGACCCCTATGGCTACACCTTC,CASSQAGDPYGYTF
TRBJ2-3,.,TRBV5-1,.,TGCGCCAGCAGCTTGCACCCGGGCGGGGGCACAGATACGCAGTATTTT,CASSLHPGGGTDTQYF
TRBJ2-1,.,TRBV28,.,TGTGCCAGCCGCGGGGTGGTCCGGTACAATGAGCAGTTCTTC,CASRGVVRYNEQFF
TRBJ2-7,.,TRBV6-4,once,TGTGCCAGCAGTCAGGTTGGAAGCTCCTACGAGCAGTACTTC,CASSQVGSSYEQYF
TRBJ1-4,.,TRBV28,.,TGTGCCAGCAGGTCCGCGGGTGAAAAACTGTTTTTT,CASRSAGEKLFF
TRBJ1-4,TRBD1,TRBV27,.,TGTGCCAGCAGTTTAGCCGGACAGGGTGATAATGAAAAACTGTTTTTT,CASSLAGQGDNEKLFF
TRBJ1-2,TRBD1,TRBV2,.,TGTGCCAGCAGAGATGGGACAGGGGGCAATTATGGCTACACCTTC,CASRDGTGGNYGYTF
TRBJ1-2,TRBD1,TRBV5-4,.,TGTGCCAGCAGCTTGTATTATACAGGGGATAACTATGGCTACACCTTC,CASSLYYTGDNYGYTF
TRBJ2-1,TRBD2,TRBV29-1,.,TGCAGCGGGGGGGGGAGTTCCGGCAATGAGCAGTTCTTC,CSGGGSSGNEQFF
TRBJ1-2,.,TRBV5-1,.,TGCGCCAGCAGCTTGGTCAGGGGTGATGACTATGGCTACACCTTC,CASSLVRGDDYGYTF
TRBJ1-2,TRBD1,TRBV6-5,few,TGTGCCAGCAGTTACACCGGACAGGGAAGTGGCTACACCTTC,CASSYTGQGSGYTF
TRBJ2-7,TRBD1,TRBV5-4,few,TGTGCCAGCAGCAGGGGCAGGGGTGGGACAGGGGGCTACGAGCAGTACTTC,CASSRGRGGTGGYEQYF
TRBJ1-1,.,TRBV29-1,.,TGCAGCGTTGGGTTGGGCCACAACACTGAAGCTTTCTTT,CSVGLGHNTEAFF
TRBJ2-3,.,TRBV3-1/TRBV3-2,.,TGTGCCAGCAGCCCACGGCTAGGCCTAGGAGCAGATACGCAGTATTTT,CASSPRLGLGADTQYF
TRBJ2-7,TRBD1,TRBV28,.,TGTGCCAGCAGTCCAACCGGGACAGGGGCGCGAGAGCAGTACTTC,CASSPTGTGAREQYF
TRBJ2-7,TRBD1,TRBV7-3,.,TGTGCCAGCAGCCCGGACAGGTTGAGCTCCTACGAGCAGTACTTC,CASSPDRLSSYEQYF
TRBJ1-1,.,TRBV7-2,few,TGTGCCAGCAGGCCTACAGTGAACACTGAAGCTTTCTTT,CASRPTVNTEAFF
TRBJ1-6,TRBD1,TRBV3-1/TRBV3-2,.,TGTGCCAGCAGCCAAGAGAGACAGGGTGGGTCCTATAATTCACCCCTCCACTTT,CASSQERQGGSYNSPLHF
TRBJ1-5,TRBD1,TRBV7-3,.,TGTGCCAGCAGCTCCGGAGGGGGCGAAGATCAGCCCCAGCATTTT,CASSSGGGEDQPQHF
TRBJ2-7,TRBD2,TRBV9,.,TGTGCCAGCAGCGTAGTAGCGGGGGGGCCGGGCGAGCAGTACTTC,CASSVVAGGPGEQYF
TRBJ1-6,.,TRBV2,.,TGTGCCAGCAGCCCTCACGGCGGCAGGGTAGTTAATTCACCCCTCCACTTT,CASSPHGGRVVNSPLHF
TRBJ2-7,.,TRBV28,.,TGTGCCAGCAAGGGAGCTAGCTCCCTCTACGAGCAGTACTTC,CASKGASSLYEQYF
TRBJ2-3,.,TRBV24-1,.,TGTGCCACCAGTAAACGCGGGTTCACAGATACGCAGTATTTT,CATSKRGFTDTQYF
TRBJ2-3,TRBD2,TRBV7-2,once,TGTGCCAGCAGCTTAGAGAGCGGGGCCCGAGGGAATACGCAGTATTTT,CASSLESGARGNTQYF
TRBJ2-7,.,TRBV6-5,.,TGTGCCAGCAGTTACTCGGTTAACAGGGCTGACGAGCAGTACTTC,CASSYSVNRADEQYF
TRBJ1-2,TRBD1,TRBV30,.,TGTGCCTGGAGTGTGACAGGGGACTATGGCTACACCTTC,CAWSVTGDYGYTF
TRBJ2-5,TRBD2,TRBV23-1,.,TGCGCCAGCAGTCAATCTTACGAGGGAGGGGTTCAAGAGACCCAGTACTTC,CASSQSYEGGVQETQYF
TRBJ1-1,TRBD1,TRBV7-2,.,TGTGCCAGCAGCCTCCCTGACAGGGAGAACACTGAAGCTTTCTTT,CASSLPDRENTEAFF
TRBJ1-1,.,TRBV11-2,.,TGTGCCAGCAGCTCCAACAGGGCCGGGGCTGAAGCTTTCTTT,CASSSNRAGAEAFF
TRBJ2-5,.,TRBV19,.,TGTGCCAGTAGTATCGTGGGGGCCTTAAGGGAGACCCAGTACTTC,CASSIVGALRETQYF
TRBJ1-1,.,TRBV5-1,.,TGCGCCAGCAGCTTGGGGGGACAGAACACTGAAGCTTTCTTT,CASSLGGQNTEAFF
TRBJ2-1,.,TRBV27,.,TGTGCCAGCAGTTTACCGGGGACAAACAATGAGCAGTTCTTC,CASSLPGTNNEQFF
TRBJ1-6,.,TRBV30,once,TGTGCCTGGAGTGTTAAGTTGGGACACAATTATTCACCCCTCCACTTT,CAWSVKLGHNYSPLHF